These 11 T cell receptor beta chains were all obtained from the same sample, sequenced in a study of PD-L1 blockade in urothelial cancer. Sequencing used immunoSEQ multiplex PCR; TCRdb keeps in-frame clones, though not all of them. The sample lists nearly 35,000 clones; approximately 80% were seen once. Indicated time point: pretreatment peripheral blood. The specimen comprised PBMCs, sampled around atezolizumab (anti-PD-L1) treatment. Receptor source: a man in his sixties with urothelial cancer.

V is TRBV18 and J is TRBJ2-1, with 8 nucleotides matching TRBD2. The CDR3 consists of 17 residues. The V and J ends lost 1 base and 4 bases, in that order; junction bases with no gene match: 9. The germline CDR1 and CDR2 sequences are KGHSH and LQKENI. Here the CDR3 reads CASSPRMREDFYNEQFF. The CDR3 DNA is TGTGCCAGCTCACCACGAATGCGGGAGGACTTTTACAATGAGCAGTTCTTC.

The rearrangement links TRBV6-4 to TRBJ2-2; TRBD2 aligns across 12 bases. CDR3 length equals 18 residues. Trimming removed 6 bases from V and 5 bases from J; junction bases left unmatched: 13. The germline CDR1 and CDR2 sequences are MRHNA and SNTAGT. CDR3 DNA: TGTGCCAGCAGGGTAGGACTAGCGGGGTGGATGTGGACCGGGGAGCTGTTTTTT. It specifies CASRVGLAGWMWTGELFF.

The chain has TRBV7-9 and TRBJ2-7; 10 bases line up with TRBD2. Germline V gene data show CDR1 as SEHNR and CDR2 as FQNEAQ (reference sequence). The CDR3 consists of 14 residues. With V trimmed by 6 bases and J by 3 bases, 5 bases remained unmatched. This CDR3 is CASRNSSGSYEQYF. The CDR3 DNA reads as TGTGCCAGCAGAAATTCTAGCGGGAGCTACGAGCAGTACTTC.

The CDR3 spells CASSPGTVSGNTIYF. The CDR3 DNA sequence: TGTGCCAGCAGCCCAGGGACAGTCTCTGGAAACACCATATATTTT. The rearrangement uses TRBV7-2 and TRBJ1-3; 7 bases are a match to TRBD1. Germline lookup yields CDR1 SGHTA and CDR2 FQGNSA. The J segment lost 0 bases and the V segment lost 5 bases, leaving 4 bases of the junction unmatched. The CDR3 totals 15 residues.

The chain uses TRBV5-4 and TRBJ2-3, with D perhaps TRBD2 (5 bases). The CDR3 has 13 residues. Germline-derived CDR1 and CDR2 are SGHNT and YYREEE (reference sequence). The V end lost 4 bases, the J end lost 10 bases, and 16 bases lay between the germline ends. In DNA form, the CDR3 reads TGTGCCAGCAGCCCAAAGGCAACTAGTTCGCAGTATTTT. It translates to CASSPKATSSQYF.

This clone came up a few times. The chain combines TRBV7-8 with TRBJ1-1; a weak D match, TRBD1 (5 bases). Germline V gives CDR1 SGHVS, CDR2 FQNEAQ. The V gene lost 8 bases and the J gene lost 1 base, with 14 bases spanning the gap. This CDR3 has 14 residues. The CDR3 reads CASLIIGGNTEAFF. The CDR3 DNA sequence: TGTGCCAGCTTAATCATCGGGGGGAACACTGAAGCTTTCTTT.

This chain's CDR3 is CASSPMGGQETQYF. DNA of the CDR3: TGTGCCAGCTCACCCATGGGGGGCCAAGAGACCCAGTACTTC. V and J are TRBV18 and TRBJ2-5, with D tentatively TRBD2 (6 bases). The CDR3 has 14 residues. Trimming removed 3 bases at V and 1 base at J, with 9 bases between. Germline V gene data show CDR1 as KGHSH and CDR2 as LQKENI.

This clone was counted once. V is TRBV9 and J is TRBJ1-6; D is possibly TRBD1 (6 bases). Trimming stripped 5 bases from V and 8 bases from J, with 17 bases between. This CDR3 is 15 amino acids long. Per the germline V gene, CDR1 is SGDLS and CDR2 is YYNGEE. CDR3 protein: CASSQGGGWDSPLHF. DNA for the CDR3: TGTGCCAGCAGTCAAGGTGGGGGCTGGGATTCACCCCTCCACTTT.

Concerning this clone: Sequence at one end of the junction differs from germline and may be a read error. The chain couples TRBV20-1 to TRBJ2-3, with D uncertain. The CDR3 length is 11 residues. CDR1 and CDR2 (germline): DFQATT, SNEGSKA (reference sequence). This chain's CDR3 is CSARDNPRPSF. As DNA, the CDR3 is TGCAGTGCTAGAGATAACCCTAGGCCCTCGTTT.

The rearrangement joins TRBV18 to TRBJ1-5; 7 bases are shared with TRBD1. V shed 3 bases, J shed 7 bases, and the junction held 9 bases outside the gene matches. The CDR3 is made up of 15 amino acids. From germline, CDR1 is KGHSH and CDR2 LQKENI. Here the CDR3 reads CASSPQKGAGQPQHF. The CDR3 region has the DNA TGTGCCAGCTCACCGCAGAAGGGGGCTGGGCAGCCCCAGCATTTT.

The V gene is TRBV29-1, the J gene TRBJ2-1; a possible D gene is TRBD2 (5 bases). V gave up 8 bases and J gave up 6 bases, with 20 bases separating them. There are 14 residues in the CDR3. Germline V gives CDR1 SQVTM, CDR2 ANQGSEA. This chain's CDR3 is CSSDRSLAGNEQFF. CDR3 in DNA: TGCAGCTCAGATCGGAGCCTAGCCGGCAATGAGCAGTTCTTC.